The rows below give T cell receptor beta chains drawn from one sample of a study of graft-versus-host responses after intestinal transplantation. Clones were read by immunoSEQ multiplex PCR, and TCRdb kept only the in-frame ones, dropping some. The sample has over 90,000 clones, 91% seen once. The antigens of these receptors remain unknown. This specimen consisted of unstimulated CD4+ T cells sorted from spleen or lymph node cells, obtained before transplant. The receptor source for this set is a human donor who was the organ donor for an intestinal transplant. Both conserved end residues are part of each CDR3. The D gene is left open where the match is weak. The listing skips clone size in some rows; elsewhere it reads once, few, many or a size class.

CDR3aa | CDR3nt | j_gene | abundance | d_gene | v_gene
CASSLGEPGGGLYEQYF | TGTGCCAGCAGCTTGGGTGAACCGGGGGGGGGCCTATACGAGCAGTACTTC | TRBJ2-7 | NA | TRBD2 | TRBV5-4
CASSDRNTEAFF | TGCGCCAGCAGCGACAGGAACACTGAAGCTTTCTTT | TRBJ1-1 | NA | NA | TRBV5-1
CASSPVSNEKLFF | TGTGCCAGCAGTCCGGTCTCTAATGAAAAACTGTTTTTT | TRBJ1-4 | NA | NA | TRBV28
CASRSTGVSTIYF | TGTGCCAGTAGGTCGACAGGGGTATCCACCATATATTTT | TRBJ1-3 | few | TRBD1 | TRBV27
CAGGKDRGETQYF | TGTGCCGGGGGGAAAGACAGGGGAGAGACCCAGTACTTC | TRBJ2-5 | NA | TRBD1 | TRBV6-1
CASSPTGPHTEAFF | TGTGCCAGCAGCCCGACAGGGCCCCACACTGAAGCTTTCTTT | TRBJ1-1 | NA | TRBD1 | TRBV7-2
CASSHQRTGGAGYTF | TGTGCCAGCTCACACCAACGTACAGGGGGCGCGGGCTACACCTTC | TRBJ1-2 | NA | TRBD1 | TRBV18
CASSLGSHYEQYF | TGTGCCAGCAGCTTAGGGAGTCACTACGAGCAGTACTTC | TRBJ2-7 | NA | NA | TRBV11-3
CAWRGGLVGVEQFF | TGTGCCTGGAGAGGGGGACTAGTAGGCGTTGAGCAGTTCTTC | TRBJ2-1 | NA | TRBD2 | TRBV30
CSVSVRGGSYNEQFF | TGCAGCGTTTCTGTTCGGGGGGGCTCCTACAATGAGCAGTTCTTC | TRBJ2-1 | NA | TRBD2 | TRBV29-1
CASSLAGQGREQYF | TGTGCCAGCAGCTTAGCCGGGCAGGGTCGGGAGCAGTACTTC | TRBJ2-7 | NA | NA | TRBV7-2
CAVGTLLNYGYTF | TGTGCCGTAGGGACTCTCCTAAACTATGGCTACACCTTC | TRBJ1-2 | NA | NA | TRBV28